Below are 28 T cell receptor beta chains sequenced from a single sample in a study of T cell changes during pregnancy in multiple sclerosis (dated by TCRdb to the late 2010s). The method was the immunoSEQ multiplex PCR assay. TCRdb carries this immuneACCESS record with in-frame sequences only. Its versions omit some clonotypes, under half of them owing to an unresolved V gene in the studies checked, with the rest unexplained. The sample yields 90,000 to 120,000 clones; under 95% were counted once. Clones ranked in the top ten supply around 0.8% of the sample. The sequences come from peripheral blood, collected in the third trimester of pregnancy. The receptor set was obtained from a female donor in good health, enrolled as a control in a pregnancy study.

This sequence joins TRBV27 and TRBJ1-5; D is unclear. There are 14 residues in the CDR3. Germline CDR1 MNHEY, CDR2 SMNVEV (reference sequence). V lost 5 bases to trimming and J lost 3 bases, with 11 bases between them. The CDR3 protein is CASSPGSLNQPQHF. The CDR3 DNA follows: TGTGCCAGCAGTCCAGGATCGCTCAATCAGCCCCAGCATTTT.

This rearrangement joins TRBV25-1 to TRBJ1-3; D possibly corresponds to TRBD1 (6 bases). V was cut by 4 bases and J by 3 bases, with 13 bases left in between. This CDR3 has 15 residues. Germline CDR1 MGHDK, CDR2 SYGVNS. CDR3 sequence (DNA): TGTGCCAGCAGTGCCCCGGGACAAGGTGGAAACACCATATATTTT. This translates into CASSAPGQGGNTIYF.

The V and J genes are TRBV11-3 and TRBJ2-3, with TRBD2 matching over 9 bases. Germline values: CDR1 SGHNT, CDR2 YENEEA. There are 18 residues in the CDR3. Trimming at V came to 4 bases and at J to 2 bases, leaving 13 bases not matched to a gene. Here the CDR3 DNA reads TGTGCCAGCAGCTCACTCATTTCCAGCGGGGGGCCCACAGATACGCAGTATTTT. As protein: CASSSLISSGGPTDTQYF.

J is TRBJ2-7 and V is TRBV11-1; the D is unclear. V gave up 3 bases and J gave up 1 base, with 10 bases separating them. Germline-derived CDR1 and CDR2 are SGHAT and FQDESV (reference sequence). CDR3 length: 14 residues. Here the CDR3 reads CASSLAFESYEQYF. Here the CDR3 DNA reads TGTGCCAGCAGCTTGGCTTTTGAATCCTACGAGCAGTACTTC.

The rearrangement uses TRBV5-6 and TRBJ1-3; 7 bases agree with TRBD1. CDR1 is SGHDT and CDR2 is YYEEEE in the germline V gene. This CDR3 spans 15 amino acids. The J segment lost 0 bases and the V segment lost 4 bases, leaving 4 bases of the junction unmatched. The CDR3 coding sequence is TGTGCCAGCAGCGACAGGGTCAGCTCTGGAAACACCATATATTTT. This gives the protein CASSDRVSSGNTIYF. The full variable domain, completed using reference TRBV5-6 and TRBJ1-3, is DAGVTQSPTHLIKTRGQQVTLRCSPKSGHDTVSWYQQALGQGPQFIFQYYEEEERQRGNFPDRFSGHQFPNYSSELNVNALLLGDSALYLCASSDRVSSGNTIYFGEGSWLTVV.

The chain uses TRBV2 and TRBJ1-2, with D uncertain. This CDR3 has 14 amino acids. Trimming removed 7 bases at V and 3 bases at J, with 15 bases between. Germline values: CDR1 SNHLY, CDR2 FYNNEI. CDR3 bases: TGTGCCAGCACTCCCCGGGGAGGAGACTATGGCTACACCTTC. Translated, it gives CASTPRGGDYGYTF.

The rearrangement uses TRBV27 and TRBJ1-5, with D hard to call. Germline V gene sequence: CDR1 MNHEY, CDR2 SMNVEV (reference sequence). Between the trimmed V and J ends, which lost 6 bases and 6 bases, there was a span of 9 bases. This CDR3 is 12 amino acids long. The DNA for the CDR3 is TGTGCCAGCAGGACTTTGGGTCAGCCCCAGCATTTT. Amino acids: CASRTLGQPQHF.

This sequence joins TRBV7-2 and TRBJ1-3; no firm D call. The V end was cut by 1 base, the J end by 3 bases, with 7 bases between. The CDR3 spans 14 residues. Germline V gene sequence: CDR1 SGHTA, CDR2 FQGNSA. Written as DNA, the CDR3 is TGTGCCAGCAGCTTAGAACGCAGTGGAAACACCATATATTTT. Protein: CASSLERSGNTIYF.

The CDR3 sequence is CAWSLAGGYEQYF. The CDR3 DNA reads as TGTGCCTGGAGTCTAGCGGGGGGTTACGAGCAGTACTTC. The chain is built from TRBV30 and TRBJ2-7; 11 bases are shared with TRBD2. V was pared by 2 bases and J by 4 bases, with 1 base of the junction left unmatched. This CDR3 is 13 amino acids long. Germline assignment: CDR1 GTSNPN and CDR2 SVGIG (reference sequence).

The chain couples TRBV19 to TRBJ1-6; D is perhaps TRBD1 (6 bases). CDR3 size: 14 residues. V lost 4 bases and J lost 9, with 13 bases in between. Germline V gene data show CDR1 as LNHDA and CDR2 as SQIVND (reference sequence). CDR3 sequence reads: CASSTDRRSSPLHF. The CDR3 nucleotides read TGTGCCAGTAGTACAGACAGGCGAAGTTCACCCCTCCACTTT.

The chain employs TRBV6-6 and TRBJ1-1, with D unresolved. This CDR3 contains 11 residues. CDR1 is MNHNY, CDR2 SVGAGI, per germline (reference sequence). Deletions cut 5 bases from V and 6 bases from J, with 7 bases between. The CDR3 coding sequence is TGTGCCAGCAGTCCTGGAGCTGAAGCTTTCTTT. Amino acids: CASSPGAEAFF.

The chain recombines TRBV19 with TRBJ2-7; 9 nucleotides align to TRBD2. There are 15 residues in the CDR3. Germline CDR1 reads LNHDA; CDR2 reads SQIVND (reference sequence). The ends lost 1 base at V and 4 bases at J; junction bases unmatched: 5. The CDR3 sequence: CASSIAGRGGYEQYF. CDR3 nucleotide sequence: TGTGCCAGTAGTATAGCCGGGCGGGGGGGTTACGAGCAGTACTTC.

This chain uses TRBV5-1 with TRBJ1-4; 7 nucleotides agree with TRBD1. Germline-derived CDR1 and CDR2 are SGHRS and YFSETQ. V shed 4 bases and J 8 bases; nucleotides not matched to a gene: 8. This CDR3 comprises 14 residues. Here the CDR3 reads CASSPGQEAEKLFF. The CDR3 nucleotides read TGCGCCAGCAGCCCCGGACAGGAGGCAGAAAAACTGTTTTTT.

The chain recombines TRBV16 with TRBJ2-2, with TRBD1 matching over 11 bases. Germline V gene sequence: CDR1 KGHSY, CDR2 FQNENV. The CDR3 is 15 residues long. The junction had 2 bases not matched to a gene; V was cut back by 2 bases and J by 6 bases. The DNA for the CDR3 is TGTGCCAGCAGCCAACCGGGACAGGGGGCCGGGGAGCTGTTTTTT. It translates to CASSQPGQGAGELFF.

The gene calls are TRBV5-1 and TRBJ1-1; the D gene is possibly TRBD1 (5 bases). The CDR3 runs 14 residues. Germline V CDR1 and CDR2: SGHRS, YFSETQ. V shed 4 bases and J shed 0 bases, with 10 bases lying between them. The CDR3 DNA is TGCGCCAGCAGCGCAGCAGGGTTGAACACTGAAGCTTTCTTT. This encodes CASSAAGLNTEAFF. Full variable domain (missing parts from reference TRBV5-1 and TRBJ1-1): KAGVTQTPRYLIKTRGQQVTLSCSPISGHRSVSWYQQTPGQGLQFLFEYFSETQRNKGNFPGRFSGRQFSNSRSEMNVSTLELGDSALYLCASSAAGLNTEAFFGQGTRLTVV.

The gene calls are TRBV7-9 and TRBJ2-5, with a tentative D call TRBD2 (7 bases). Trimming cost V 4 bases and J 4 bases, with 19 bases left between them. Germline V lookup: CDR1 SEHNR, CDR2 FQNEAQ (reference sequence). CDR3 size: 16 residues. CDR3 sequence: CASSSSGGLGRETQYF. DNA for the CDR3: TGTGCCAGCAGCTCTTCGGGGGGCCTTGGGCGAGAGACCCAGTACTTC.

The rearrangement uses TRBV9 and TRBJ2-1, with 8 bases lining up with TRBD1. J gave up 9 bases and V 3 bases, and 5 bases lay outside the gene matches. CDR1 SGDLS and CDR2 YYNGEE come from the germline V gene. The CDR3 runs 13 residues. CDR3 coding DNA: TGTGCCAGCAGCGCACTCCAGGGGGCTGAGCAGTTCTTC. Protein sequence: CASSALQGAEQFF.

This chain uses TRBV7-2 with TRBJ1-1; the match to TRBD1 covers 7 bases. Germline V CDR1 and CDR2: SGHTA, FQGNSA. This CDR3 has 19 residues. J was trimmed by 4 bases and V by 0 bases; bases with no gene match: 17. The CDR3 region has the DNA TGTGCCAGCAGCTTAGCGGACAAAGACAGGGTGTATGGGGCCACTGAAGCTTTCTTT. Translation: CASSLADKDRVYGATEAFF.

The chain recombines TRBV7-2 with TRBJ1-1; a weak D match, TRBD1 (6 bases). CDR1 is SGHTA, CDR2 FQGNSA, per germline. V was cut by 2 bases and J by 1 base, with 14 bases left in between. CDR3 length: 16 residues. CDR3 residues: CASSLRSGTPNTEAFF. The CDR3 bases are TGTGCCAGCAGCTTAAGGTCCGGGACACCGAACACTGAAGCTTTCTTT.

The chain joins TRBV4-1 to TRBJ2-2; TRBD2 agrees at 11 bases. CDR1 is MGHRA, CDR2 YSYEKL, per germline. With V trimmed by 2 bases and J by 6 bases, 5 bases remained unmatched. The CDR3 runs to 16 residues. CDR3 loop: CASSQIAGGHAGELFF. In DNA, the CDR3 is TGCGCCAGCAGCCAAATAGCGGGGGGGCACGCCGGGGAGCTGTTTTTT.

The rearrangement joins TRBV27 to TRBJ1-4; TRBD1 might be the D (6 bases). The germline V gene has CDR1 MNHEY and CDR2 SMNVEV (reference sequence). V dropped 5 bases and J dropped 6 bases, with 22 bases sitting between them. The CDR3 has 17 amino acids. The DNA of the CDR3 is TGTGCCAGCAGTCCCTATGCCTCACAGGGTGAGGATGAAAAACTGTTTTTT. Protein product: CASSPYASQGEDEKLFF.

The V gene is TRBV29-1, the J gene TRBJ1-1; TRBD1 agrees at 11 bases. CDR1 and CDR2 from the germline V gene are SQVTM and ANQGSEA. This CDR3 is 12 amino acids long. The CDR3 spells CTGDRGVTEAFF. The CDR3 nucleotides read TGCACGGGGGACAGGGGGGTCACTGAAGCTTTCTTT.

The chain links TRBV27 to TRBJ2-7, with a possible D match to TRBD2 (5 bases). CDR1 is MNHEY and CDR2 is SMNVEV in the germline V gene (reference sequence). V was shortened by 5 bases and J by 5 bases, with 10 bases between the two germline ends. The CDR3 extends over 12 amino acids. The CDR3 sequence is CASSPDFNEQYF. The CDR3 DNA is TGTGCCAGCAGTCCGGACTTCAACGAGCAGTACTTC.

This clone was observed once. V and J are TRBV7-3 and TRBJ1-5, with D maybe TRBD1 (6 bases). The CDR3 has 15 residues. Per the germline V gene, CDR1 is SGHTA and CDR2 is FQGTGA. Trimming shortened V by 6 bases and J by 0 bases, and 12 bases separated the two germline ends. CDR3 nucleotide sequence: TGTGCCAGCAGTTTGCAGGGGAATAGCAATCAGCCCCAGCATTTT. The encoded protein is CASSLQGNSNQPQHF.

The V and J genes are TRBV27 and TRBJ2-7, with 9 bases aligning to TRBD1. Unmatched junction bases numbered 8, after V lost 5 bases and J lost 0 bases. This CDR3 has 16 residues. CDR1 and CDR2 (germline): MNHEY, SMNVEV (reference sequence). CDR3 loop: CASSPGTGRLSYEQYF. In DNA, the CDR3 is TGTGCCAGCAGTCCCGGGACAGGGAGACTCTCCTACGAGCAGTACTTC.

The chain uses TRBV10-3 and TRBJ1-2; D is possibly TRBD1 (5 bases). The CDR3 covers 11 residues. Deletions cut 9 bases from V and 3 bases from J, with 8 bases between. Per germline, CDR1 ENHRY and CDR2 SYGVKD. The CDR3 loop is CAIGADYGYTF. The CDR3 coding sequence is TGTGCCATTGGGGCGGACTATGGCTACACCTTC.

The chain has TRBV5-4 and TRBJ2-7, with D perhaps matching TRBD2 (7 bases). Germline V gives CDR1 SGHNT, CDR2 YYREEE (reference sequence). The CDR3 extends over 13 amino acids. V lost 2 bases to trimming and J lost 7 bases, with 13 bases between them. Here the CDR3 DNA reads TGTGCCAGCAGCTTTCGGGGGGCGCGAGAGCAGTACTTC. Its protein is CASSFRGAREQYF.

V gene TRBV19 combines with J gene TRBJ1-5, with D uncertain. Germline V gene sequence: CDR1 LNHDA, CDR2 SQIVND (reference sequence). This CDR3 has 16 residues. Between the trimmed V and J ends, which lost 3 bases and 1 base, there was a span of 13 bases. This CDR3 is CASSIRAGYSNQPQHF. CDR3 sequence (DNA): TGTGCCAGTAGTATCCGGGCGGGGTACAGCAATCAGCCCCAGCATTTT.